This T cell receptor (beta chain) was sequenced for a study of cytomegalovirus exposure and HLA in healthy donors. Study as a whole: Most genotyped donors, over 70% of 398, had Caucasian-associated genetic ancestry.

This CDR3 contains 14 residues. Per the germline V gene, CDR1 is MNHNY and CDR2 is SVGAGI (reference sequence). The V gene lost 6 bases and the J gene lost 3 bases, with 12 bases spanning the gap. In regard to this clone: Its antigen is unknown.

PCR primers comprised 60 Vbeta and 13 Jbeta primers. The repertoire was sequenced with immunoSEQ multiplex PCR; TCRdb's copy has only in-frame clones and lacks some. This table holds about 78,000 clones, 63% found once. Study findings and constraints: TCR association rates varied by HLA locus in a later analysis, with DRB1 highest and HLA-C lowest.

The rearrangement links TRBV6-6 to TRBJ1-5; maybe TRBD1 (5 bases). The sequenced sample was PBMCs. The TCR was taken from a man aged 25-45 years in good health and CMV-seropositive. CDR3 sequence reads: CASRSGQTNQPQHF. The CDR3 nucleotides are TGTGCCAGCAGGTCCGGACAAACCAATCAGCCCCAGCATTTT.